These 32 T cell receptor beta chains were all obtained from the same sample, sequenced in a study of shared clonotypes between healthy human individuals. The data were produced by immunoSEQ multiplex PCR, yet TCRdb's version contains in-frame clones alone and is incomplete. This sample has more than 2,000,000 clones; over 90% occur once, and the top ten carry 0.39%. Sequenced material: naive CD4+ T cells from PBMCs. Described subset: CD45RA+ positively selected. The receptor source for this set is a man younger than 35 in good health. Some clones in this sample may be carry-over from other donors' samples.

The chain links TRBV30 to TRBJ2-5, with D tentatively TRBD2 (6 bases). V dropped 3 bases and J dropped 4 bases, with 18 bases sitting between them. This CDR3 comprises 15 residues. CDR1 and CDR2 (germline): GTSNPN, SVGIG (reference sequence). As DNA, the CDR3 is TGTGCCTGGAGGAATCTCGGGACTGCGGGAGAGACCCAGTACTTC. Translating gives CAWRNLGTAGETQYF.

V is TRBV5-6 and J is TRBJ2-1, with D perhaps matching TRBD2 (5 bases). The germline gives CDR1 SGHDT, CDR2 YYEEEE. Between the trimmed V and J ends, which lost 1 base and 0 bases, there was a span of 14 bases. The CDR3 runs 17 residues. The CDR3 DNA reads TGTGCCAGCAGCTTGTCCGCTTGGGAGAGCTCCTACAATGAGCAGTTCTTC. This gives the protein CASSLSAWESSYNEQFF.

In this sample, this clone turned up a few times. The rearrangement joins TRBV6-5 to TRBJ1-1; tentatively, D is TRBD1 (5 bases). Germline lookup yields CDR1 MNHEY and CDR2 SVGAGI. The CDR3 loop spans 15 amino acids. V was clipped by 1 base and J by 2 bases, with 11 bases between them. In nucleotides, the CDR3 is TGTGCCAGCAGTTACTTTCCTACAGGAAACACTGAAGCTTTCTTT. As protein: CASSYFPTGNTEAFF.

V and J are TRBV19 and TRBJ1-3, with D possibly TRBD1 on 5 matching bases. The V gene's germline CDR1 is LNHDA and CDR2 SQIVND (reference sequence). The CDR3 runs 17 residues. Trimming removed 0 bases at V and 1 base at J, with 13 bases between. The CDR3, as DNA: TGTGCCAGTAGTATAGACCCTCTGACAGAATCTGGAAACACCATATATTTT. This gives the protein CASSIDPLTESGNTIYF. The whole variable domain, remainder taken from reference TRBV19 and TRBJ1-3, is DGGITQSPKYLFRKEGQNVTLSCEQNLNHDAMYWYRQDPGQGLRLIYYSQIVNDFQKGDIAEGYSVSREKKESFPLTVTSAQKNPTAFYLCASSIDPLTESGNTIYFGEGSWLTVV.

In DNA, the CDR3 is TGTGCCAGCTCACCATTGGGACAGCAATTCACCCGCGACTATGGCTACACCTTC. It codes for CASSPLGQQFTRDYGYTF. The chain is built from TRBV18 and TRBJ1-2, with TRBD1 matching 7 bases. The germline V gene encodes CDR1 KGHSH and CDR2 LQKENI. CDR3 length: 18 amino acids. Germline trimming cut 2 bases from V and 3 bases from J; bases unmatched to any gene: 15.

The rearrangement uses TRBV2 and TRBJ1-1, with a possible D match to TRBD1 (5 bases). V gave up 6 bases and J gave up 0 bases, with 14 bases separating them. CDR3 size: 15 residues. Germline CDR1 and CDR2: SNHLY and FYNNEI. For the CDR3, the DNA is TGTGCCAGCAGAGGGGCCTACCCCCTGAACACTGAAGCTTTCTTT. The encoded protein is CASRGAYPLNTEAFF.

The chain couples TRBV7-2 to TRBJ2-7; 8 bases agree with TRBD2. Germline V gives CDR1 SGHTA, CDR2 FQGNSA. J gave up 4 bases and V 3 bases, and 11 bases lay outside the gene matches. The CDR3 sequence is 16 residues long. The CDR3 spells CASSLGPRSGSYEQYF. The CDR3 DNA sequence: TGTGCCAGCAGCTTGGGGCCTCGAAGCGGGAGTTACGAGCAGTACTTC.

V and J are TRBV11-2 and TRBJ2-1, with 9 bases lining up with TRBD1. V was clipped by 1 base and J by 8 bases; unmatched bases: 6. The length of the CDR3 is 15 residues. Looked up from germline, CDR1 is SGHAT and CDR2 is FQNNGV. CDR3 protein: CASSLAGTGLHEQFF. For the CDR3, the DNA is TGTGCCAGCAGCTTAGCCGGGACAGGGCTCCATGAGCAGTTCTTC.

A word on this clone: This same CDR3 is encoded by further DNA sequences in the sample. V and J are TRBV7-2 and TRBJ2-3; 13 nucleotides agree with TRBD2. The junction had 5 bases not matched to a gene; V was cut back by 5 bases and J by 3 bases. CDR3 length equals 16 residues. CDR1 is SGHTA and CDR2 is FQGNSA in the germline V gene. The CDR3 here is CASSPRTSGRTDTQYF. The CDR3 bases are TGTGCCAGCAGCCCCCGGACTAGCGGGAGAACAGATACGCAGTATTTT.

V and J are TRBV7-2 and TRBJ1-1, with unresolved D. Germline lookup yields CDR1 SGHTA and CDR2 FQGNSA. Trimming shortened V by 5 bases and J by 5 bases, and 12 bases separated the two germline ends. This CDR3 is built from 13 residues. CDR3 nucleotides: TGTGCCAGCAGCCCACCCCTGCGGACTGAAGCTTTCTTT. Translating it yields CASSPPLRTEAFF.

The chain is built from TRBV21-1 and TRBJ2-7. TRBV21-1 is designated a pseudogene. The CDR3 spans 14 residues. CDR3 region: CASIRLSCSYEQYF. CDR3 sequence (DNA): TGTGCCAGCATAAGGCTATCTTGTTCCTACGAGCAGTACTTC.

Concerning this clone: One end of the junction is discordant with germline, which a read error may explain. The chain uses TRBV20-1 and TRBJ1-2; D not certain. Germline V CDR1 and CDR2: DFQATT, SNEGSKA (reference sequence). The CDR3 loop spans 8 amino acids. The CDR3 spells CSAHKVEF. The CDR3 region has the DNA TGCAGTGCTCACAAGGTGGAATTC.

This chain joins TRBV28 and TRBJ2-1, with 8 bases aligning to TRBD1. V dropped 6 bases and J dropped 9; count of bases not matched to a gene: 7. Germline V gene lookup returns CDR1 MDHEN and CDR2 SYDVKM. CDR3 length equals 13 residues. The CDR3 protein is CASRQGGSSEQFF. The CDR3 DNA reads TGTGCCAGCAGACAGGGGGGTTCGAGTGAGCAGTTCTTC.

CDR3 loop: CASSWPRGDYGYTF. The CDR3 bases are TGTGCCAGCAGCTGGCCTAGGGGGGACTATGGCTACACCTTC. The chain couples TRBV13 to TRBJ1-2, with D possibly matching TRBD1 (6 bases). The CDR3 length is 14 residues. V was cut by 4 bases and J by 3 bases, with 12 bases left in between. Germline V gene sequence: CDR1 PRHDT, CDR2 FYEKMQ (reference sequence). Drawing the rest from reference TRBV13 and TRBJ1-2, the complete variable domain is AAGVIQSPRHLIKEKRETATLKCYPIPRHDTVYWYQQGPGQDPQFLISFYEKMQSDKGSIPDRFSAQQFSDYHSELNMSSLELGDSALYFCASSWPRGDYGYTFGSGTRLTVV.

The chain couples TRBV7-8 to TRBJ1-5, with D possibly TRBD1 on 6 matching bases. CDR1 is SGHVS, CDR2 FQNEAQ, per germline. The CDR3 extends over 16 amino acids. Trimming shortened V by 5 bases and J by 2 bases, and 16 bases separated the two germline ends. The CDR3 region has the DNA TGTGCCAGCAGCCAAGGGGGGATTAGTGGCAATCAGCCCCAGCATTTT. It translates to CASSQGGISGNQPQHF.

The chain recombines TRBV27 with TRBJ1-2; D perhaps matches TRBD1 (5 bases). This CDR3 is built from 14 residues. From germline, CDR1 is MNHEY and CDR2 SMNVEV (reference sequence). V lost 5 bases, J lost 7 bases, and 17 bases lay in between. For the CDR3, the DNA is TGTGCCAGCAGTCCCAAATCCTGGGGCCTTGGCTACACCTTC. Protein product: CASSPKSWGLGYTF.

The chain links TRBV28 to TRBJ2-7; TRBD2 is a possible D gene (6 bases). V lost 4 bases, J lost 0 bases, and 16 bases lay in between. The CDR3 has 16 amino acids. Germline V gene data show CDR1 as MDHEN and CDR2 as SYDVKM. The CDR3 region is CASSSIGGAHSYEQYF. The CDR3 DNA reads as TGTGCCAGCAGTTCCATCGGCGGGGCACACTCCTACGAGCAGTACTTC.

The chain employs TRBV11-2 and TRBJ2-7; no firm D call. The CDR3 is 15 amino acids. Germline V CDR1 and CDR2: SGHAT, FQNNGV. V was cut by 1 base and J by 1 base, with 11 bases left in between. CDR3 in amino acids: CASSLVGDRSYEQYF. As DNA, the CDR3 is TGTGCCAGCAGCTTAGTTGGGGATAGATCCTACGAGCAGTACTTC.

As to this clone: The same CDR3 arises from other DNA sequences in this sample as well. The V gene is TRBV6-6, the J gene TRBJ2-5, with D hard to call. V was clipped by 0 bases and J by 4 bases, with 3 bases between them. From germline, CDR1 is MNHNY and CDR2 SVGAGI (reference sequence). The CDR3 is made up of 12 amino acids. CDR3 sequence (DNA): TGTGCCAGCAGTTACTCCCGAGAGACCCAGTACTTC. Translation gives CASSYSRETQYF.

In this sample, this clone turned up a few times. V usage is TRBV15 and J usage is TRBJ1-2, with D unclear. From germline, CDR1 is LNHNV and CDR2 YYDKDF (reference sequence). The CDR3 runs to 15 residues. The ends were cut back, 0 bases at V and 0 bases at J, with 8 bases in the middle. The CDR3 region has the DNA TGTGCCACCAGCAGAGATGCACAGCCTAACTATGGCTACACCTTC. As protein: CATSRDAQPNYGYTF.

J is TRBJ2-1 and V is TRBV25-1; 10 bases fit TRBD1. This CDR3 has 16 amino acids. Germline assignment: CDR1 MGHDK and CDR2 SYGVNS. V shed 5 bases, J shed 9 bases, and the junction held 13 bases outside the gene matches. DNA of the CDR3: TGTGCCAGCAGTAAATTTGGGACAGGGGCGTCCGGTGAGCAGTTCTTC. Residues: CASSKFGTGASGEQFF.

This chain's CDR3 is CASSQSFGLLYEQYF. In DNA form, the CDR3 reads TGCGCCAGCAGCCAATCCTTCGGACTACTCTACGAGCAGTACTTC. The chain has TRBV5-1 and TRBJ2-7; TRBD2 is a possible D gene (6 bases). This CDR3 is 15 amino acids long. Per the germline V gene, CDR1 is SGHRS and CDR2 is YFSETQ. The ends were cut back, 4 bases at V and 3 bases at J, with 17 bases in the middle.

The chain carries TRBV21-1 and TRBJ1-1. TRBV21-1 constitutes a pseudogene. There are 15 residues in the CDR3. Written as DNA, the CDR3 is TGTGCCAGCAGCAAAATTTGGGGACCGAACACTGAAGCTTTCTTT. This sequence encodes CASSKIWGPNTEAFF.

V is TRBV28 and J is TRBJ2-7; 10 bases agree with TRBD2. This CDR3 has 19 residues. The germline gives CDR1 MDHEN, CDR2 SYDVKM. V dropped 0 bases and J dropped 1; count of bases not matched to a gene: 12. CDR3: CASSLWEGIASGSSYEQYF. The CDR3 bases are TGTGCCAGCAGTTTATGGGAGGGTATAGCTAGCGGGAGTTCCTACGAGCAGTACTTC. The full variable domain, with the rest looked up from reference TRBV28 and TRBJ2-7, is DVKVTQSSRYLVKRTGEKVFLECVQDMDHENMFWYRQDPGLGLRLIYFSYDVKMKEKGDIPEGYSVSREKKERFSLILESASTNQTSMYLCASSLWEGIASGSSYEQYFGPGTRLTVT.

The chain couples TRBV2 to TRBJ2-1; D not certain. V dropped 8 bases and J dropped 7 bases, with 18 bases sitting between them. The CDR3 totals 14 residues. Per the germline V gene, CDR1 is SNHLY and CDR2 is FYNNEI. The CDR3: CASQSGGVGNEQFF. Written as DNA, the CDR3 is TGTGCCAGCCAGTCGGGCGGAGTTGGGAATGAGCAGTTCTTC.

This sequence joins TRBV7-9 and TRBJ2-3, with 9 positions matching TRBD1. Losses at the gene ends were 4 bases for V and 5 bases for J; bases not matched to a gene: 4. Germline values: CDR1 SEHNR, CDR2 FQNEAQ (reference sequence). This CDR3 has 14 residues. The CDR3 nucleotides read TGTGCCAGCAGCTCACAGGGGGCCGGAGATACGCAGTATTTT. Translation gives CASSSQGAGDTQYF.

Concerning this clone: Other DNA sequences in the sample encode the same CDR3. The chain combines TRBV7-9 with TRBJ2-5; D possibly uses TRBD1 or TRBD2 (5 bases each). This CDR3 is built from 13 residues. CDR1 and CDR2 from the germline V gene are SEHNR and FQNEAQ (reference sequence). The ends were cut back, 0 bases at V and 5 bases at J, with 7 bases in the middle. Here the CDR3 DNA reads TGTGCCAGCAGCTTAGCCGGGGCGGAGACCCAGTACTTC. Its translation is CASSLAGAETQYF.

This sequence joins TRBV28 and TRBJ2-3, with no clear D. V dropped 6 bases and J dropped 9 bases, with 16 bases sitting between them. The V gene's germline CDR1 is MDHEN and CDR2 SYDVKM. The CDR3 totals 13 residues. CDR3 coding DNA: TGTGCCAGCAGATCCCCGGCCTCGAGGACGCAGTATTTT. Translated, it gives CASRSPASRTQYF.

V and J are TRBV7-3 and TRBJ2-4; no firm D call. The CDR3 is 15 amino acids. V was trimmed by 2 bases and J by 3 bases, leaving 11 bases between them. The germline CDR1 and CDR2 sequences are SGHTA and FQGTGA. This chain's CDR3 is CASSLFPDGKNIQYF. DNA for the CDR3: TGTGCCAGCAGCTTATTCCCGGACGGCAAAAACATTCAGTACTTC.

The chain has TRBV7-6 and TRBJ2-5; D uncertain. Trimming removed 1 base at V and 4 bases at J, with 13 bases between. This CDR3 is built from 15 residues. Germline V gene lookup returns CDR1 SGHVS and CDR2 FNYEAQ. The CDR3 nucleotides read TGTGCCAGCAGCTTAGGGCCGGTCCCCGGAGAGACCCAGTACTTC. Protein sequence: CASSLGPVPGETQYF.

The chain has TRBV6-5 and TRBJ1-5, with D possibly TRBD1 on 5 matching bases. The germline V gene encodes CDR1 MNHEY and CDR2 SVGAGI. V dropped 5 bases and J dropped 6 bases, with 17 bases sitting between them. This CDR3 spans 15 amino acids. The DNA for the CDR3 is TGTGCCAGCAGTACCGCGGGGGGTATGGGTCAGCCCCAGCATTTT. It specifies CASSTAGGMGQPQHF.

This clone was counted between two and nine times. V gene TRBV2 combines with J gene TRBJ2-2; no firm D call. Per germline, CDR1 SNHLY and CDR2 FYNNEI. The CDR3 is made up of 12 amino acids. Trimming took off 2 bases at V and 6 bases at J, with 4 bases between the two ends. For the CDR3, the DNA is TGTGCCAGCAGTGAACGGGCCGGGGAGCTGTTTTTT. As protein: CASSERAGELFF.